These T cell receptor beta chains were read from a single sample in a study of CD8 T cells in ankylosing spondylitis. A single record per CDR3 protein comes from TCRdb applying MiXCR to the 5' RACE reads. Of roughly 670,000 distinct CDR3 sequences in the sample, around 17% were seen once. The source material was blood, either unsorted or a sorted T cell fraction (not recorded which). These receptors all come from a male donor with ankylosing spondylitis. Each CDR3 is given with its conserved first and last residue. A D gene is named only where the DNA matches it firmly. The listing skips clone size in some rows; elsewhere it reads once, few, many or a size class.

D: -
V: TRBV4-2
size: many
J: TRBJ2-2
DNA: TGTGCCAGCAGCCAAGATTACGGAACTGGGACCGGGGAGCTGTTTTTT
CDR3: CASSQDYGTGTGELFF

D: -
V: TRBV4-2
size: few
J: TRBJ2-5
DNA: TGTGCCAGCAGCCGGCAGGGCGAGGGGCAAGAGACCCAGTACTTC
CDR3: CASSRQGEGQETQYF

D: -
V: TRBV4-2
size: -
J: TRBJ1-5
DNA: TGTGCCAGCAGAGCCAAGATACAGGGTAATCAGCCCCAGCATTTT
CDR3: CASRAKIQGNQPQHF

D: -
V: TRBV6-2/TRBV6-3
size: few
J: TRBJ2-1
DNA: TGTGCCAGCAGTTACTCGCGATTCAATGAGCAGTTCTTC
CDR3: CASSYSRFNEQFF

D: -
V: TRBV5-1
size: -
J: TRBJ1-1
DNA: TGCGCCAGCAGCTTGGCAACCGGGACCGGTGTGGAAGCTTTCTTT
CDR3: CASSLATGTGVEAFF

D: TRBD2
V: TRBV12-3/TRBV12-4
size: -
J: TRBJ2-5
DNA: TGTGCCAGCAGTTTAGCGCCGGGACTAGCGGGAGGAGTAGAGGAAGAGACCCAGTACTTC
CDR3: CASSLAPGLAGGVEEETQYF

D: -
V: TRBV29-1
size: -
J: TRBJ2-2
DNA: TGCAGCGTTTTGGAACCCCACACCGGGGAGCTGTTTTTT
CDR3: CSVLEPHTGELFF

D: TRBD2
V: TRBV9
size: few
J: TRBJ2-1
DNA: TGTGCCAGCGTAGGTAGCGGGGACAATGAGCAGTTCTTC
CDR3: CASVGSGDNEQFF

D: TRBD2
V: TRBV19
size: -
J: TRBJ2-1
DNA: TGTGCCAGTAGTACCGTAGCGGGAGAGGGGAATGAGCAGTTCTTC
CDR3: CASSTVAGEGNEQFF

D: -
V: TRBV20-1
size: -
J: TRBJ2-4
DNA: TGCAGTGCCCAGGGTAGCGGTCCCGCCGGGGACATTCAGTACTTC
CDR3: CSAQGSGPAGDIQYF

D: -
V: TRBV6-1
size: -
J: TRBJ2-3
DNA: TGTGCCAGCAGTGAATTTGGGCCAGGACGGGGCACAGATACGCAGTATTTT
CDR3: CASSEFGPGRGTDTQYF

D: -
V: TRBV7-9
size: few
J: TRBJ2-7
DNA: TGTGCCAGCAGCTTAGCGGCAGGGTGGTCGGCCTACGAGCAGTACTTC
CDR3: CASSLAAGWSAYEQYF

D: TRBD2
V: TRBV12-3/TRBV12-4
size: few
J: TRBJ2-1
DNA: TGTGCCAGCAGTTTAGGGTTTAGCGGGGGGGCTCGGTACAATGAGCAGTTCTTC
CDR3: CASSLGFSGGARYNEQFF

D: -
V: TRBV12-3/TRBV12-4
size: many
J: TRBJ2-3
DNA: TGTGCCAGCAGTTTTTTGCGGAGGGAAGATACGCAGTATTTT
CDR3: CASSFLRREDTQYF

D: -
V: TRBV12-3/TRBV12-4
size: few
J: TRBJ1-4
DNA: TGTGCCAGCCGACGGCTTCCGAATGAAAAACTGTTTTTT
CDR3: CASRRLPNEKLFF

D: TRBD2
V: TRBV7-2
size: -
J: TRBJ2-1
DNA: TGTGCCAGCAGCCCCCGGGCTAGCGGGAGAAATGAGCAGTTCTTC
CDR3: CASSPRASGRNEQFF

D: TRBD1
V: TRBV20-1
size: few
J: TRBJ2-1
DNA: TGCAGTGCTCCGACGGGACAGATATACAATGAGCAGTTCTTC
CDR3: CSAPTGQIYNEQFF

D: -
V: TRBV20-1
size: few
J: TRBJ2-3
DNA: TGCAGTGGGACTTCAGATACGCAGTATTTT
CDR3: CSGTSDTQYF

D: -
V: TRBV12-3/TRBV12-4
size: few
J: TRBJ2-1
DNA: TGTGCCAGCAGGGACAGTAGCTCCTACAATGAGCAGTTCTTC
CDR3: CASRDSSSYNEQFF

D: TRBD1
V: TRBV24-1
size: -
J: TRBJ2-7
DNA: TGTGCCACCAGTTGGGGACAGGGTTACGAGCAGTACTTC
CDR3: CATSWGQGYEQYF